Below, one T cell receptor (beta chain) is given with its context. The data were obtained in a study of blood T cell repertoires in COVID-19. Germline lookup yields CDR1 LNHDA and CDR2 SQIVND (reference sequence). The CDR3 spans 14 residues. V was trimmed by 4 bases and J by 2 bases, leaving 11 bases between them. Per the original data handling: Estimation of nucleated cell counts was performed using reference gene primer amplification. Libraries were prepared by immunoSEQ multiplex PCR; TCRdb keeps only in-frame clonotypes and omits some of them. Clonal size and the V and J genes are those of that table, whereas D and trimming came from the DNA. The sample has 130,000 to 150,000 clones; approximately 80% are singletons.

The rearrangement joins TRBV19 to TRBJ1-2; D unresolved. This receptor was taken from a man between 60 and 75 years old with active or convalescent COVID-19. Sequences were obtained from peripheral blood. The CDR3 loop reads CASSTSRSNYGYTF. CDR3 bases: TGTGCCAGTAGTACCTCCCGGAGCAACTATGGCTACACCTTC.